This T cell receptor (beta chain) is from a study of CD4 T cells in relation to SARS-CoV-2 and coronaviruses. Study-level points and caveats: Samples before the pandemic and after infection were not matched within any donor. This crossreactivity analysis covered spike protein alone, no other viral proteins. SARS-CoV-2-driven expansion was significantly weaker in crossreactive than monoreactive clones.

Unexposed donor CD4+ T cells date from about 2010-2018, before the COVID-19 pandemic. The cells were cultured for about ten days before CD4+ T cells were isolated. Cells permitting, SARS-CoV-2 S/N and four cold-coronavirus spikes were tested on unexposed-donor CD4+ T cells. Regarding this clone: What it binds is not known.

Only in-frame clones appear in the TCRdb table, and some are missing; sequencing was by immunoSEQ multiplex PCR. The data show 20,000 to 25,000 clones, 76% seen once. V lost 3 bases, J lost 5 bases, and 14 bases lay in between. Germline V lookup: CDR1 LNHDA, CDR2 SQIVND (reference sequence). This CDR3 contains 14 residues. Specimen: CD4+ T cells from PBMCs, cultured in vitro. The gene calls are TRBV19 and TRBJ2-7; D not certain. The TCR comes from a human donor in good health. The CDR3 DNA reads TGTGCCAGTAGTATGGCCAGGACCGTTAACGAGCAGTACTTC. Its translation: CASSMARTVNEQYF.